This T cell receptor beta chain originates from a study of post-analysis software for immune sequencing data. Study overall: Some patients lacked subtype; others had relapsing-remitting, secondary progressive or progressive-relapsing disease. Points from the study as a whole: Under the F measure, samples that were prepared in one batch clustered strongly together. A significant reduction in normalized Chao1 diversity was observed in multiple sclerosis patients versus controls.

The library was made from cDNA and included unique molecular identifiers. cDNA molecules numbering some 500,000 came from approximately 1 to 10 million T cells. TCRdb re-analysed the PCR reads in MiXCR, keeping a single row per CDR3 protein. The data contain 450,000 to 650,000 distinct CDR3 sequences, 44% of them seen just once; the ten biggest clones take up approximately 1.7%. About this clonotype itself: The antigen is unknown.

The TCR sequence derives from a girl aged 10 to 17 with multiple sclerosis. Sample: blood.

CDR3 sequence reads: CASSTGPRSGETDTQYF. Here the CDR3 DNA reads TGCGCCAGCAGTACTGGTCCCCGGAGCGGGGAAACAGATACGCAGTATTTT. This rearrangement joins TRBV5-1 to TRBJ2-3, with 7 bases lining up with TRBD2. V lost 5 bases and J lost 3; bases outside the gene matches: 15. The length of the CDR3 is 17 residues. Germline V CDR1 and CDR2: SGHRS, YFSETQ. Full variable domain (outside the CDR3, taken from reference TRBV5-1 and TRBJ2-3): KAGVTQTPRYLIKTRGQQVTLSCSPISGHRSVSWYQQTPGQGLQFLFEYFSETQRNKGNFPGRFSGRQFSNSRSEMNVSTLELGDSALYLCASSTGPRSGETDTQYFGPGTRLTVL.